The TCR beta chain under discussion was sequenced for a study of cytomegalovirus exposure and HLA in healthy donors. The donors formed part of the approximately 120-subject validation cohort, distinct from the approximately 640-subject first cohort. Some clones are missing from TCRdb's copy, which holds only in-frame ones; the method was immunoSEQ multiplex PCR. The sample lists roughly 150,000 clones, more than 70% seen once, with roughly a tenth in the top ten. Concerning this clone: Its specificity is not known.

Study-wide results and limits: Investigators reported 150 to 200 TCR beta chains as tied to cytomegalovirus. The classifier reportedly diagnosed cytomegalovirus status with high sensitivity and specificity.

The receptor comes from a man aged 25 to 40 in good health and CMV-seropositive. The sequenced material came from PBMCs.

CDR3 nucleotide sequence: TGTGCCAGCAGTTGGGGCACTACCGGCTACGAGCAGTACTTC. As protein: CASSWGTTGYEQYF. The V call is TRBV27, the J call TRBJ2-7, with D possibly matching TRBD1 (5 bases). Between the trimmed V and J ends, which lost 4 bases and 3 bases, there was a span of 13 bases. Germline CDR1 reads MNHEY; CDR2 reads SMNVEV (reference sequence). The CDR3 is 14 residues long.